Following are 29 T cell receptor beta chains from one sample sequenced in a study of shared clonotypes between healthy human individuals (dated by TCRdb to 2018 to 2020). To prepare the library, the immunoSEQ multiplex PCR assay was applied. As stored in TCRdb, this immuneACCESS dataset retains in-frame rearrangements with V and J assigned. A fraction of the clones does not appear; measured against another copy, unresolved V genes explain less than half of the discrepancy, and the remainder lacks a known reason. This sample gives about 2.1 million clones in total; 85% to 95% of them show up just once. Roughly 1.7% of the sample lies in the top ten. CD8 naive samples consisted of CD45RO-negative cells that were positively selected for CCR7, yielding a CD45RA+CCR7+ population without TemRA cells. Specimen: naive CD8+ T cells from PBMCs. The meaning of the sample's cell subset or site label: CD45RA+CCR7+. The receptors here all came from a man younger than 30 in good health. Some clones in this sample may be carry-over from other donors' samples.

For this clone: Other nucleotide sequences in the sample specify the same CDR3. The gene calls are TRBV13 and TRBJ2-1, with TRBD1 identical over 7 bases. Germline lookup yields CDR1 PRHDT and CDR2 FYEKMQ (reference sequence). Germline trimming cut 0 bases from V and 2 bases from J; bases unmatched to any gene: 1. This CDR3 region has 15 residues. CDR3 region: CASSLGQGAYNEQFF. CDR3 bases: TGTGCCAGCAGCTTAGGGCAGGGGGCCTACAATGAGCAGTTCTTC. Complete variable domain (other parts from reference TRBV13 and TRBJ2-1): AAGVIQSPRHLIKEKRETATLKCYPIPRHDTVYWYQQGPGQDPQFLISFYEKMQSDKGSIPDRFSAQQFSDYHSELNMSSLELGDSALYFCASSLGQGAYNEQFFGPGTRLTVL.

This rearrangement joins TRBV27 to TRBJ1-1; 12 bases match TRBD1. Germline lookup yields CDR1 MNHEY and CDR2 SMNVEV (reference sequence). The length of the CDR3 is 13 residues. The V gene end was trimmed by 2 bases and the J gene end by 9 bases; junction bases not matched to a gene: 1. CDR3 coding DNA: TGTGCCAGCAGTTTAGGGACAGGGGGCCAAGCTTTCTTT. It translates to CASSLGTGGQAFF.

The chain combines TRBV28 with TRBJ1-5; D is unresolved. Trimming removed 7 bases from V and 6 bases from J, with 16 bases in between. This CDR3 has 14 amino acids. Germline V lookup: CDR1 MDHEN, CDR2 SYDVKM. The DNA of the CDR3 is TGTGCCAGCACCCCGCCACAAGGTTCTCAGCCCCAGCATTTT. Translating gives CASTPPQGSQPQHF.

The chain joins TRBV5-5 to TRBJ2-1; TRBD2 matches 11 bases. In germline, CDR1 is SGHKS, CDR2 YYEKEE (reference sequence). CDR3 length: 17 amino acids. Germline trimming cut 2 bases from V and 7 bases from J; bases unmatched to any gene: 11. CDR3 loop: CASSLPDSGRANNEQFF. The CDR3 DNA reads TGTGCCAGCAGCTTACCTGATAGCGGGAGGGCCAATAATGAGCAGTTCTTC.

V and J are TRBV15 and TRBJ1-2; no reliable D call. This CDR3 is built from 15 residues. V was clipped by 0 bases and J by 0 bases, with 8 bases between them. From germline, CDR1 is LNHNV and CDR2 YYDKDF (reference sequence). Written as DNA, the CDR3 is TGTGCCACCAGCAGAGATAACGGCCCTAACTATGGCTACACCTTC. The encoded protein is CATSRDNGPNYGYTF.

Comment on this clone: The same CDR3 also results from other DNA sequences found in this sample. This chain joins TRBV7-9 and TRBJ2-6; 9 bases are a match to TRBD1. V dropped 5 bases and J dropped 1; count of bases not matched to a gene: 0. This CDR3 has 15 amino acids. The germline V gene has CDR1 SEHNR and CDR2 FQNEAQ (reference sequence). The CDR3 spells CASSDRGSGANVLTF. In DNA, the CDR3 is TGTGCCAGCAGCGACAGGGGGTCTGGGGCCAACGTCCTGACTTTC. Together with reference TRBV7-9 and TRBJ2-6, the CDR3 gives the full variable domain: DTGVSQNPRHKITKRGQNVTFRCDPISEHNRLYWYRQTLGQGPEFLTYFQNEAQLEKSRLLSDRFSAERPKGSFSTLEIQRTEQGDSAMYLCASSDRGSGANVLTFGAGSRLTVL.

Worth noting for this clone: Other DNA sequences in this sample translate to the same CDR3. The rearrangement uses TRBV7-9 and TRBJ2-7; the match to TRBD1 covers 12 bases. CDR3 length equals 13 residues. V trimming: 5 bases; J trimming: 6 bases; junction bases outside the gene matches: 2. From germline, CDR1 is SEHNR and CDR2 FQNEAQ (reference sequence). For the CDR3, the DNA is TGTGCCAGCAGCGGGACAGGGGGCCCCGAGCAGTACTTC. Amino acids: CASSGTGGPEQYF.

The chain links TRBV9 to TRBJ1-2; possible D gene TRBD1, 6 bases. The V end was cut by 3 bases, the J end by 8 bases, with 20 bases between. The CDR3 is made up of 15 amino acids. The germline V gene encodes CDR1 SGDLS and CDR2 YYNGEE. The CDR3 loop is CASSARDNRMEGYTF. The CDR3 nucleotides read TGTGCCAGCAGCGCCCGGGACAATAGGATGGAAGGCTACACCTTC.

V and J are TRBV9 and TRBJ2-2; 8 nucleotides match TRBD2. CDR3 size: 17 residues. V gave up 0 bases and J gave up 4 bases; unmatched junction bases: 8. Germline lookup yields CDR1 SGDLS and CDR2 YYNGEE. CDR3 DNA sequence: TGTGCCAGCAGCGTAGATCCGGGAGGGCCGGGCACCGGGGAGCTGTTTTTT. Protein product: CASSVDPGGPGTGELFF.

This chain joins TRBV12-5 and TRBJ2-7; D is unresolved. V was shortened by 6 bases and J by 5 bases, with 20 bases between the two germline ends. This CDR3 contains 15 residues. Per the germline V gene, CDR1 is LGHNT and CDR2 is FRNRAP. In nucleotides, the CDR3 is TGTGCTAGTGGCAAAATCCCCCAAGGGTGCCACGAGCAGTACTTC. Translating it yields CASGKIPQGCHEQYF. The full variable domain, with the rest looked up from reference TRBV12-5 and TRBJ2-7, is DARVTQTPRHKVTEMGQEVTMRCQPILGHNTVFWYRQTMMQGLELLAYFRNRAPLDDSGMPKDRFSAEMPDATLATLKIQPSEPRDSAVYFCASGKIPQGCHEQYFGPGTRLTVT.

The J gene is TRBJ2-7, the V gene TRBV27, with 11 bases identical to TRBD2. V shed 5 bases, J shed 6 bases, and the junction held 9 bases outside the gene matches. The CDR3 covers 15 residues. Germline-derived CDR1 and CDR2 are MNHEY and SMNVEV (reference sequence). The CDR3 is CASSPTSGSGSEQYF. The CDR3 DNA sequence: TGTGCCAGCAGTCCAACTAGCGGGAGTGGTAGCGAGCAGTACTTC.

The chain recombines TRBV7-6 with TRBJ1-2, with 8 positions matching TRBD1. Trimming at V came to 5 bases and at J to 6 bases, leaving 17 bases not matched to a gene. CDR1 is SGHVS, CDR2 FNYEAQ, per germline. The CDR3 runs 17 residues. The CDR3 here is CASSALTGVGLNDGYTF. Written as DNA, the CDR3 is TGTGCCAGCAGCGCTCTGACAGGGGTTGGGTTGAACGATGGCTACACCTTC.

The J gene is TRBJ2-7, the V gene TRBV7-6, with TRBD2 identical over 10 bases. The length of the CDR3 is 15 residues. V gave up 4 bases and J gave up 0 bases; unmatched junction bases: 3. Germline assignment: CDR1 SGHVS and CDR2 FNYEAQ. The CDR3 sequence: CASSSRTSGSYEQYF. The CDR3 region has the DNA TGTGCCAGCAGCTCTCGGACTAGCGGCTCCTACGAGCAGTACTTC.

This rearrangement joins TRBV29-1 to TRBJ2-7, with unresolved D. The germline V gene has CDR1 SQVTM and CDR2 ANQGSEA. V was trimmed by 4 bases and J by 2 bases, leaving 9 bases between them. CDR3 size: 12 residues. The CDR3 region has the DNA TGCAGCGTTGGGGCCAGTCCCTACGAGCAGTACTTC. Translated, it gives CSVGASPYEQYF.

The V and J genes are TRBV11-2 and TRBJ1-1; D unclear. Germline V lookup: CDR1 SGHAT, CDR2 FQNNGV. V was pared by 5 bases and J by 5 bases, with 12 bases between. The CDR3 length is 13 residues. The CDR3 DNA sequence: TGTGCCAGCAGCGAGAATCGTGGTACTGAAGCTTTCTTT. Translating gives CASSENRGTEAFF. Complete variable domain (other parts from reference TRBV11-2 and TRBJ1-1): EAGVAQSPRYKIIEKRQSVAFWCNPISGHATLYWYQQILGQGPKLLIQFQNNGVVDDSQLPKDRFSAERLKGVDSTLKIQPAKLEDSAVYLCASSENRGTEAFFGQGTRLTVV.

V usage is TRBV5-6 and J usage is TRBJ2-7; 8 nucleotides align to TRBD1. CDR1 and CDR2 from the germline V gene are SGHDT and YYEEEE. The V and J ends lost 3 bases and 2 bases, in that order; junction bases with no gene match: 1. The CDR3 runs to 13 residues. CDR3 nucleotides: TGTGCCAGCAGCTGGGGACAGGCCTACGAGCAGTACTTC. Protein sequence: CASSWGQAYEQYF.

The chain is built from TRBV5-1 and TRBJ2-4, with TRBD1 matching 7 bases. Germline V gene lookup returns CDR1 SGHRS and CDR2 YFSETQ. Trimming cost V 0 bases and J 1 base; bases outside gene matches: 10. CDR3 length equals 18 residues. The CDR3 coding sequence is TGCGCCAGCAGCTTGGGAGAACAGGGGTATGAGGCCAAAAACATTCAGTACTTC. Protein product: CASSLGEQGYEAKNIQYF. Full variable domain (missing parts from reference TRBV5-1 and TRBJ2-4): KAGVTQTPRYLIKTRGQQVTLSCSPISGHRSVSWYQQTPGQGLQFLFEYFSETQRNKGNFPGRFSGRQFSNSRSEMNVSTLELGDSALYLCASSLGEQGYEAKNIQYFGAGTRLSVL.

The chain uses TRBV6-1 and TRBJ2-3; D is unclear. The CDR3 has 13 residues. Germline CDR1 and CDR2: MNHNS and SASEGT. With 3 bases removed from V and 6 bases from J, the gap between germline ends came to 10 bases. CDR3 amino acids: CASSDSIMDTQYF. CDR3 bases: TGTGCCAGCAGTGATTCTATCATGGATACGCAGTATTTT.

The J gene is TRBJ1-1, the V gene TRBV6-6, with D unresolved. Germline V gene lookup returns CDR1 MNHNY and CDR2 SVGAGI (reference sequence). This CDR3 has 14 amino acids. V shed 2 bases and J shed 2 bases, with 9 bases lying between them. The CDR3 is CASSYTQLNTEAFF. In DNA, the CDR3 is TGTGCCAGCAGTTACACCCAGCTCAACACTGAAGCTTTCTTT.

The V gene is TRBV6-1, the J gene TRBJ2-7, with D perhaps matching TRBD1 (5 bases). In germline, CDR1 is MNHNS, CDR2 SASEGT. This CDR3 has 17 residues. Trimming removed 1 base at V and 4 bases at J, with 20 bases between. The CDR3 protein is CASSEGTHSRTCYEQYF. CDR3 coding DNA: TGTGCCAGCAGTGAAGGGACCCATTCCAGGACATGTTACGAGCAGTACTTC.

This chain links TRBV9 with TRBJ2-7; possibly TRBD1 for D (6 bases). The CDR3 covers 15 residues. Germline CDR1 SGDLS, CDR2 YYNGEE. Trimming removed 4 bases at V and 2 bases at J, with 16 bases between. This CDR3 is CASSLRGERTYEQYF. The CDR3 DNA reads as TGTGCCAGCAGCCTCAGGGGAGAACGAACCTACGAGCAGTACTTC.

The CDR3 bases are TGTGCCAGCAGTTTAGGTGGGAGGGTAAAAAATGAGCAGTTCTTC. Translating it yields CASSLGGRVKNEQFF. This chain connects TRBV28 to TRBJ2-1; the match to TRBD2 covers 7 bases. The trim removed 2 bases at V and 7 bases at J, leaving 8 bases unmatched. Germline CDR1 MDHEN, CDR2 SYDVKM. CDR3 length: 15 residues.

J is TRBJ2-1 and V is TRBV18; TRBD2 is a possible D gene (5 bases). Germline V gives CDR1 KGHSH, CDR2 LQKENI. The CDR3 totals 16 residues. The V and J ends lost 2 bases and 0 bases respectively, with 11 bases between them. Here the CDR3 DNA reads TGTGCCAGCTCACCAGAGCTAGGGAGCTCCTACAATGAGCAGTTCTTC. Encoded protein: CASSPELGSSYNEQFF.

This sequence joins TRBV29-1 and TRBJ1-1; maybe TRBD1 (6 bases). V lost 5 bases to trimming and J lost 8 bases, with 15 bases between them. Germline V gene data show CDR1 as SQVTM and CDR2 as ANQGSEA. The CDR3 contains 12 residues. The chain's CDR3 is CSVMTGTPEAFF. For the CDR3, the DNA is TGCAGCGTTATGACAGGAACTCCCGAAGCTTTCTTT.

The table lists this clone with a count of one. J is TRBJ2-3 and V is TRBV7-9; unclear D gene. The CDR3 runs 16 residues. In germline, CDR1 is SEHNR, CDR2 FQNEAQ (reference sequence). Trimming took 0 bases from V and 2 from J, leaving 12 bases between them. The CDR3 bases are TGTGCCAGCAGCTTAGCGCTTTCAGCTTACACAGATACGCAGTATTTT. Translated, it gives CASSLALSAYTDTQYF.

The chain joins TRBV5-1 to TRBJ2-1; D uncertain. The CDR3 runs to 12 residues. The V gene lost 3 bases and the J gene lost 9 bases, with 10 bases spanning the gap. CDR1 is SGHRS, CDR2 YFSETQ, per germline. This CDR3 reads CASSSPKGEQFF. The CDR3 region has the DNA TGCGCCAGCAGCTCCCCGAAGGGTGAGCAGTTCTTC.

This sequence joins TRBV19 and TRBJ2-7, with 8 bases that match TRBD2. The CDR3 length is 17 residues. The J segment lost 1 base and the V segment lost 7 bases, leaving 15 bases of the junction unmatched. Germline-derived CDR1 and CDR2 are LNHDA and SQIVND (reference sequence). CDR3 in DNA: TGTGCCAGTATACTAAATCGGGACGGGAGGGATTCCTACGAGCAGTACTTC. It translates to CASILNRDGRDSYEQYF.

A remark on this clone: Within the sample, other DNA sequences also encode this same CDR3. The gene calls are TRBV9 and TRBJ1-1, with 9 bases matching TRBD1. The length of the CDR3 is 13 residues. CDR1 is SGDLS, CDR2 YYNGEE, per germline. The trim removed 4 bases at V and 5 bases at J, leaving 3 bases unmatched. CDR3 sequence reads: CASSSGQGTEAFF. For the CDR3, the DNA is TGTGCCAGCAGCTCGGGACAGGGAACTGAAGCTTTCTTT.

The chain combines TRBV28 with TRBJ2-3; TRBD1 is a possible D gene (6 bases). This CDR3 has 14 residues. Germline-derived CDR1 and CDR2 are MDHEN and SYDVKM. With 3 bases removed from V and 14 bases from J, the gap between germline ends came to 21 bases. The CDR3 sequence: CASSFGQTHMSRYF. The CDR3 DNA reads TGTGCCAGCAGTTTCGGACAGACCCACATGAGTCGGTATTTT.